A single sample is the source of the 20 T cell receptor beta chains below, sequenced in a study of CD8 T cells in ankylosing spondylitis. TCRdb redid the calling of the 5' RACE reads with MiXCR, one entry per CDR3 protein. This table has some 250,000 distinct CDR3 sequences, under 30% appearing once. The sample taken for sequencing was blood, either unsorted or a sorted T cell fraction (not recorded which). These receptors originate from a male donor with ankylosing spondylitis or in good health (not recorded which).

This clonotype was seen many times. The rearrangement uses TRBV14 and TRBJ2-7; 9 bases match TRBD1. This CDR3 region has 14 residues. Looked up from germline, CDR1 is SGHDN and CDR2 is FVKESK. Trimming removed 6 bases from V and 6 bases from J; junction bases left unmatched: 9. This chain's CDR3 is CASSPGTGKREQYF. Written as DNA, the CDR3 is TGTGCCAGCAGTCCCGGGACAGGGAAGCGCGAGCAGTACTTC.

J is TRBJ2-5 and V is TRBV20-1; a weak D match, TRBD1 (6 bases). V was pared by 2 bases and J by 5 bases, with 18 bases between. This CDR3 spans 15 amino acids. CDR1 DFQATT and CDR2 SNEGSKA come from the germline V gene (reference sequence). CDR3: CSARTPQGIRETQYF. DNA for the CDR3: TGCAGTGCTAGAACTCCACAGGGTATTAGGGAGACCCAGTACTTC.

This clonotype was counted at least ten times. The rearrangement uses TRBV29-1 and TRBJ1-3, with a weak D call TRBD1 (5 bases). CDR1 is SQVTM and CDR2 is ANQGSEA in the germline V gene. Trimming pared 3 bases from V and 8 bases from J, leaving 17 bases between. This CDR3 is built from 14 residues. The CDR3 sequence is CSVEKIQGSDTIYF. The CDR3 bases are TGCAGCGTTGAGAAGATCCAGGGTTCAGACACCATATATTTT.

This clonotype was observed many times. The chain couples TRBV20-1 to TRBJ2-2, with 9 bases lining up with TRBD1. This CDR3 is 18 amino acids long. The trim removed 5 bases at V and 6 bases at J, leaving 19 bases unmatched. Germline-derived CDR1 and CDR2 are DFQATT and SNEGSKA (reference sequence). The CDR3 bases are TGCAGTGCTCCAATCTACAGGGGGCGCCGGGTTGAGGCCGGGGAGCTGTTTTTT. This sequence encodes CSAPIYRGRRVEAGELFF.

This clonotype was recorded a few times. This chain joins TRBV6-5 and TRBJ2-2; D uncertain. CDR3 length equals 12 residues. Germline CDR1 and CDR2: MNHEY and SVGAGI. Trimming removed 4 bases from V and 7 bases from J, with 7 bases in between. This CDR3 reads CASSSKLGELFF. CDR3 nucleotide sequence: TGTGCCAGCAGTTCGAAACTCGGGGAGCTGTTTTTT.

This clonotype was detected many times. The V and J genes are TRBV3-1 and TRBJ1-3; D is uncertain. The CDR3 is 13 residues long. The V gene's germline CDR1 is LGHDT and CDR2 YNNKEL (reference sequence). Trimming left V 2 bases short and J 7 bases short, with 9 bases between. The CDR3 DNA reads TGTGCCAGCAGCCAAAGGCGGCTGAACACCATATATTTT. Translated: CASSQRRLNTIYF.

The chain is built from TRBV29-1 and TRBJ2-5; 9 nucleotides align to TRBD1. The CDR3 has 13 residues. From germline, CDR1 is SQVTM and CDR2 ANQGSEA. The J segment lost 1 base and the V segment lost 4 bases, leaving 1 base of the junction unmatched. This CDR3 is CSVGGQGQETQYF. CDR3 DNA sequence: TGCAGCGTTGGGGGACAGGGCCAAGAGACCCAGTACTTC.

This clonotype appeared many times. The CDR3 DNA is TGCAGCGTTGTGGCAGTCTTAAGCTCCTACGAGCAGTACTTC. Protein sequence: CSVVAVLSSYEQYF. The rearrangement uses TRBV29-1 and TRBJ2-7; D gene uncertain. There are 14 residues in the CDR3. Trimming left V 4 bases short and J 0 bases short, with 13 bases between. Germline lookup yields CDR1 SQVTM and CDR2 ANQGSEA.

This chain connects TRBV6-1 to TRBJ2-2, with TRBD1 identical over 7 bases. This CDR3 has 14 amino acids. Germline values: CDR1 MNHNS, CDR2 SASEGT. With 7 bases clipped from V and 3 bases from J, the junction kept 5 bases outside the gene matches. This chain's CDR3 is CASKGTEDTGELFF. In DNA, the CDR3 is TGTGCCAGCAAGGGGACAGAAGACACCGGGGAGCTGTTTTTT.

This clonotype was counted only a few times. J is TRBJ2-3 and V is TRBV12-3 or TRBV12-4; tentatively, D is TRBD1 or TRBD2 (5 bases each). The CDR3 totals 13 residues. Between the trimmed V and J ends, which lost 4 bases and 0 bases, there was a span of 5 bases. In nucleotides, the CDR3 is TGTGCCAGCAGTTGGGGGAGCACAGATACGCAGTATTTT. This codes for CASSWGSTDTQYF.

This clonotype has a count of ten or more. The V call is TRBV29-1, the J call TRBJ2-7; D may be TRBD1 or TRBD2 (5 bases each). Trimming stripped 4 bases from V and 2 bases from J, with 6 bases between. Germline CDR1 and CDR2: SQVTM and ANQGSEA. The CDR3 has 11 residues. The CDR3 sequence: CSVVGAYEQYF. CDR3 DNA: TGCAGCGTTGTGGGGGCCTACGAGCAGTACTTC.

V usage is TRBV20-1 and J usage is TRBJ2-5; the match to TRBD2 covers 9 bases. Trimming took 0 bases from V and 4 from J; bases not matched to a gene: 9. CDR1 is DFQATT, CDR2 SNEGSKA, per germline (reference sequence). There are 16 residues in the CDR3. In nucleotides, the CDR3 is TGCAGTGCTAGAGATGGTGGCGGGGGGGATGGAGAGACCCAGTACTTC. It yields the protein CSARDGGGGDGETQYF.

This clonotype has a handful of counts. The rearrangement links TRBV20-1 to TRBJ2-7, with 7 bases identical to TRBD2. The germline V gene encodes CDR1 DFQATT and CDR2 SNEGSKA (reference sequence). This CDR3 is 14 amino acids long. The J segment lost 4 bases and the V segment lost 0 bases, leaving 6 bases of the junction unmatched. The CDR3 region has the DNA TGCAGTGCTAGAGATCGCGGGGGTACTTACGAGCAGTACTTC. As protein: CSARDRGGTYEQYF.

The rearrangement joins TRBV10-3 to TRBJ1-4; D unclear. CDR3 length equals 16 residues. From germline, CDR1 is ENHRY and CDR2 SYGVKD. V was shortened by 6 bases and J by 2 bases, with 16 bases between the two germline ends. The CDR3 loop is CAISSFPGVTNEKLFF. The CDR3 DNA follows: TGTGCCATCAGCTCATTCCCTGGCGTGACTAATGAAAAACTGTTTTTT.

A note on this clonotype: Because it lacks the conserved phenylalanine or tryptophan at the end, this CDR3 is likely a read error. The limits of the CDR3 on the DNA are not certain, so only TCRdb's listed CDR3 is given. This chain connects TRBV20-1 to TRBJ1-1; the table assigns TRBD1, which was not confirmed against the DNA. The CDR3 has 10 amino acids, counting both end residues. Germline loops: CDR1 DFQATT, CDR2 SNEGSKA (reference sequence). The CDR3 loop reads CSAREGGQPL.

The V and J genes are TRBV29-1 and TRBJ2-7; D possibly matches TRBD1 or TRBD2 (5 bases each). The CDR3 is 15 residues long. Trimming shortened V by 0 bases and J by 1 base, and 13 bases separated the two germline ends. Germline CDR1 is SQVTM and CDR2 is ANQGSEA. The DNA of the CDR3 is TGCAGCGTTGAAGATTCGGGGCAAAATTCCTACGAGCAGTACTTC. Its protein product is CSVEDSGQNSYEQYF.

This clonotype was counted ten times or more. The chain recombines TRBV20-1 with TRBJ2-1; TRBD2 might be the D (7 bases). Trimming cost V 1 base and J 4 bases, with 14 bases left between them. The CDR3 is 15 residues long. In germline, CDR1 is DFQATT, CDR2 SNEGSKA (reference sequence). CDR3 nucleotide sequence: TGCAGTGCTAGAGTAACTGCGGGGGCTTACAATGAGCAGTTCTTC. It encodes CSARVTAGAYNEQFF.

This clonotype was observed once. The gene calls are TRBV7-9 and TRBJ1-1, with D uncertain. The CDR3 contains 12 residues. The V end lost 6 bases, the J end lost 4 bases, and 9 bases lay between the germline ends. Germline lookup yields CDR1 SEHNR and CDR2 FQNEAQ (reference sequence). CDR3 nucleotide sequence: TGTGCCAGCAGACCGGTAGGCACTGAAGCTTTCTTT. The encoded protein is CASRPVGTEAFF.

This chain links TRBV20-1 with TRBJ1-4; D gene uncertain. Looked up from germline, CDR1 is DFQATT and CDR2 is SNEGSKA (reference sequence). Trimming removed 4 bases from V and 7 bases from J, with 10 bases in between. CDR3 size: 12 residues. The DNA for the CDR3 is TGCAGTGCTACCGCCCGGGGTGAAAAACTGTTTTTT. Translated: CSATARGEKLFF.

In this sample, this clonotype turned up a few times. CDR3 amino acids: CSARHGGGEQYF. The CDR3 nucleotides read TGCAGTGCTAGACACGGTGGGGGCGAGCAGTACTTC. The chain recombines TRBV20-1 with TRBJ2-7; D might be TRBD1 or TRBD2, each matching 5 bases. Germline V gene sequence: CDR1 DFQATT, CDR2 SNEGSKA (reference sequence). V lost 2 bases, J lost 6 bases, and 11 bases lay in between. The CDR3 runs 12 residues.